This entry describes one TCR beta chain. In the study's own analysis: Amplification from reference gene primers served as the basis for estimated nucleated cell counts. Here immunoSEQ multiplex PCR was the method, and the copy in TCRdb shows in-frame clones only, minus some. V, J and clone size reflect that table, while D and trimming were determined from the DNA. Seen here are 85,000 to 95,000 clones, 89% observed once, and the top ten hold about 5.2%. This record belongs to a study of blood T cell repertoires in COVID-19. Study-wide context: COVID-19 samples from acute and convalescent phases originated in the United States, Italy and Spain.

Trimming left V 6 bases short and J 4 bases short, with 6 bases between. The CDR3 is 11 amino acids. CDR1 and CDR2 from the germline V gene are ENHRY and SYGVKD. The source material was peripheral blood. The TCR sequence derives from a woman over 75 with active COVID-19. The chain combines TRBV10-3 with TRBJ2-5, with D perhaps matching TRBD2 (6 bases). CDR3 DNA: TGTGCCATCAGCGGGGGAGAGACCCAGTACTTC. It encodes CAISGGETQYF.